Listed here are 8 T cell receptor beta chains from one sample, sequenced in a study of T cell repertoires in cytomegalovirus infection. No antigen has been identified for these receptors. From the reads, TCRdb called clonotypes with MiXCR, one entry per CDR3 protein. The data show about 830,000 distinct CDR3 sequences, with roughly 33% seen just once and 12% held by the top ten. The input for sequencing was cultured CD8+ T cells from PBMCs, taken from culture after CMV antigen stimulation. Receptors originate from a human donor in good health (CMV status not recorded). Some clones in this sample may be carry-over from other donors' samples.

This clonotype was counted between two and nine times. The genes are TRBV5-8 and TRBJ1-6; D is ambiguous. The length of the CDR3 is 14 residues. Trimming pared 2 bases from V and 7 bases from J, leaving 10 bases between. Germline loops: CDR1 SGHTS, CDR2 YDEGEE. CDR3 region: CASSLGVFNSPLHF. CDR3 DNA sequence: TGTGCCAGCAGCTTAGGAGTATTCAATTCACCCCTCCACTTT.

This clonotype has at least ten counts. The genes are TRBV7-9 and TRBJ2-4; either TRBD1 or TRBD2 may supply D (5 bases each). Germline values: CDR1 SEHNR, CDR2 FQNEAQ (reference sequence). Deletions cut 4 bases from V and 7 bases from J, with 8 bases between. This CDR3 contains 12 residues. This CDR3 reads CASSWGTNIQYF. The CDR3 DNA sequence: TGTGCCAGCAGCTGGGGGACGAACATTCAGTACTTC.

The gene calls are TRBV4-3 and TRBJ1-5; unclear D gene. Germline V gene data show CDR1 as LGHNA and CDR2 as YSLEER. V was cut by 0 bases and J by 3 bases, with 12 bases left in between. CDR3 length: 16 residues. The CDR3 reads CASSQDFGGVNQPQHF. CDR3 nucleotides: TGCGCCAGCAGCCAAGATTTTGGAGGAGTCAATCAGCCCCAGCATTTT.

V usage is TRBV6-2 or TRBV6-3 and J usage is TRBJ1-5; 10 bases agree with TRBD1. CDR1 MNHEY and CDR2 SVGEGT come from the germline V gene. V shed 0 bases, J shed 5 bases, and the junction held 4 bases outside the gene matches. The CDR3 loop spans 16 amino acids. The CDR3 loop reads CASSYSKGQGYQPQHF. CDR3 DNA: TGTGCCAGCAGTTACTCGAAGGGACAGGGGTATCAGCCCCAGCATTTT.

This clonotype was picked up many times. The V gene is TRBV12-3 or TRBV12-4, the J gene TRBJ1-1, with TRBD1 matching over 7 bases. This CDR3 spans 12 amino acids. After removal of 6 bases from V and 8 bases from J, the junction contained 6 bases not matched to a gene. CDR3 sequence reads: CASSLGQREAFF. DNA of the CDR3: TGTGCCAGCAGCTTGGGACAGAGAGAAGCTTTCTTT.

This clonotype appeared many times. The chain links TRBV11-3 to TRBJ2-1; D is unclear. The CDR3 spans 15 residues. Germline lookup yields CDR1 SGHNT and CDR2 YENEEA. The V end lost 0 bases, the J end lost 2 bases, and 8 bases lay between the germline ends. CDR3 sequence: CASSLEAGPYNEQFF. The DNA for the CDR3 is TGTGCCAGCAGCTTAGAGGCTGGACCCTACAATGAGCAGTTCTTC.

V and J are TRBV13 and TRBJ2-5, with D perhaps TRBD2 (7 bases). The CDR3 has 17 amino acids. Germline values: CDR1 PRHDT, CDR2 FYEKMQ (reference sequence). V dropped 1 base and J dropped 2 bases, with 17 bases sitting between them. The CDR3 region has the DNA TGTGCCAGCAGCTTAGTTGCCGAGGGGGGGACTCAAGAGACCCAGTACTTC. It translates to CASSLVAEGGTQETQYF.

CDR3 sequence reads: CASSYSIGGEAFF. The DNA for the CDR3 is TGTGCCAGCAGTTACTCCATCGGGGGAGAAGCTTTCTTT. The chain links TRBV6-5 to TRBJ1-1; the D gene is possibly TRBD1 (5 bases). Germline lookup yields CDR1 MNHEY and CDR2 SVGAGI. V was pared by 0 bases and J by 8 bases, with 10 bases between. CDR3 length equals 13 residues.